The 20 T cell receptor beta chains given below trace back to one sample, sequenced in a study of T cell responses to AZD1222 COVID-19 vaccine. The table came from immunoSEQ multiplex PCR; TCRdb's copy has only in-frame clones and leaves some out. The repertoire holds 100,000 to 150,000 clones, about nine tenths seen once, with 1.3% to 1.5% in the top ten. Sequencing was performed on peripheral blood, taken on day 0 of AZD1222 vaccination. Receptors originate from an adult in good health.

This chain joins TRBV19 and TRBJ2-7; D possibly corresponds to TRBD2 (6 bases). The CDR3 length is 15 residues. The germline V gene has CDR1 LNHDA and CDR2 SQIVND (reference sequence). V lost 3 bases to trimming and J lost 3 bases, with 15 bases between them. The CDR3 sequence: CASSIKGEAGYEQYF. CDR3 nucleotide sequence: TGTGCCAGTAGTATTAAAGGGGAAGCGGGCTACGAGCAGTACTTC.

In this sample, this clone turned up a few times. J is TRBJ1-3 and V is TRBV28; D is unclear. The CDR3 is made up of 15 amino acids. V dropped 6 bases and J dropped 0 bases, with 12 bases sitting between them. Germline CDR1 reads MDHEN; CDR2 reads SYDVKM. The CDR3 reads CASSPQLLSGNTIYF. The CDR3 coding sequence is TGTGCCAGCAGCCCTCAGTTGCTCTCTGGAAACACCATATATTTT.

A few counts support this clone. The rearrangement joins TRBV28 to TRBJ1-5; D remains ambiguous. V was pared by 7 bases and J by 2 bases, with 15 bases between. The CDR3 consists of 15 residues. Germline CDR1 MDHEN, CDR2 SYDVKM. The chain's CDR3 is CASNPGKRGNQPQHF. The CDR3 nucleotides are TGTGCCAGCAACCCCGGGAAGCGGGGCAATCAGCCCCAGCATTTT. Looking up the rest from reference TRBV28 and TRBJ1-5 gives the full variable domain: DVKVTQSSRYLVKRTGEKVFLECVQDMDHENMFWYRQDPGLGLRLIYFSYDVKMKEKGDIPEGYSVSREKKERFSLILESASTNQTSMYLCASNPGKRGNQPQHFGDGTRLSIL.

The chain combines TRBV28 with TRBJ2-7; D may be TRBD2 (6 bases). V lost 7 bases and J 6 bases, leaving 19 bases between the germline ends. Looked up from germline, CDR1 is MDHEN and CDR2 is SYDVKM. The CDR3 is made up of 14 amino acids. CDR3 sequence: CASTRGGALSEQYF. In DNA form, the CDR3 reads TGTGCCAGCACCCGCGGCGGGGCCTTGAGCGAGCAGTACTTC.

This chain links TRBV30 with TRBJ1-2, with a tentative D call TRBD1 (5 bases). The CDR3 runs to 13 residues. V was trimmed by 8 bases and J by 4 bases, leaving 17 bases between them. Germline V CDR1 and CDR2: GTSNPN, SVGIG (reference sequence). CDR3 nucleotide sequence: TGTGCCACCTCAGGGTTGGAGGGCTATGGCTACACCTTC. This encodes CATSGLEGYGYTF.

The chain links TRBV19 to TRBJ2-3, with D possibly being TRBD1 or TRBD2 (6 bases each). The CDR3 is 17 residues long. Germline V gene sequence: CDR1 LNHDA, CDR2 SQIVND (reference sequence). V lost 1 base and J 2 bases, leaving 16 bases between the germline ends. Here the CDR3 DNA reads TGTGCCAGTAGTATAGCGGGCCGGGGGCCTGTCACAGATACGCAGTATTTT. Amino acid sequence: CASSIAGRGPVTDTQYF.

The J gene is TRBJ1-1, the V gene TRBV6-5, with D unresolved. The ends were cut back, 9 bases at V and 10 bases at J, with 15 bases in the middle. Germline CDR1 reads MNHEY; CDR2 reads SVGAGI. This CDR3 is 11 amino acids long. CDR3 DNA sequence: TGTGCCAGTCTCGAGGTTTGGAGAGCTTTCTTT. Amino acid sequence: CASLEVWRAFF.

Note on this clone: Other nucleotide sequences from this sample produce the same CDR3. V gene TRBV7-2 combines with J gene TRBJ2-7; D is ambiguous. The V gene's germline CDR1 is SGHTA and CDR2 FQGNSA. This CDR3 is 13 amino acids long. Trimming left V 1 base short and J 0 bases short, with 4 bases between. The CDR3: CASSLGASYEQYF. As DNA, the CDR3 is TGTGCCAGCAGCTTAGGAGCCTCCTACGAGCAGTACTTC.

The V and J genes are TRBV7-2 and TRBJ1-1; D gene uncertain. V shed 5 bases and J shed 8 bases, with 15 bases lying between them. This CDR3 contains 13 residues. The germline V gene encodes CDR1 SGHTA and CDR2 FQGNSA. The DNA of the CDR3 is TGTGCCAGCAGCACCCGCGTAAATAAAGAAGCTTTCTTT. This translates into CASSTRVNKEAFF.

This clone was detected many times. The genes are TRBV3-1 (or the pseudogene TRBV3-2) and TRBJ2-5, with D maybe TRBD2 (5 bases). This CDR3 has 14 amino acids. Germline V gene lookup returns CDR1 LGHDT and CDR2 YNNKEL (reference sequence). The V end was cut by 0 bases, the J end by 0 bases, with 5 bases between. CDR3 amino acids: CASSQEDYQETQYF. The CDR3 region has the DNA TGTGCCAGCAGCCAAGAGGACTACCAAGAGACCCAGTACTTC.

This chain links TRBV27 with TRBJ2-1; D is unclear. V was trimmed by 8 bases and J by 6 bases, leaving 14 bases between them. CDR1 and CDR2 from the germline V gene are MNHEY and SMNVEV (reference sequence). The CDR3 sequence is 13 residues long. The CDR3 protein is CASRVFGGNEQFF. As DNA, the CDR3 is TGTGCCAGCCGCGTATTCGGCGGCAATGAGCAGTTCTTC.

The genes are TRBV2 and TRBJ2-1; no definite D call. The V end lost 2 bases, the J end lost 3 bases, and 11 bases lay between the germline ends. The CDR3 runs 15 residues. The germline V gene encodes CDR1 SNHLY and CDR2 FYNNEI. The CDR3, as DNA: TGTGCCAGCAGTGAACTAGGCACAGTCTACAATGAGCAGTTCTTC. It encodes CASSELGTVYNEQFF.

The chain is built from TRBV6-5 and TRBJ1-3; the D is unclear. The germline V and J ends were trimmed by 5 bases and 4 bases, with 12 bases remaining between them. In germline, CDR1 is MNHEY, CDR2 SVGAGI. The length of the CDR3 is 14 residues. This CDR3 is CASSLPRSGNTIYF. The CDR3 DNA follows: TGTGCCAGCAGTCTCCCCAGGTCCGGAAACACCATATATTTT.

This chain joins TRBV5-4 and TRBJ2-1; possible D gene TRBD2, 7 bases. The germline V and J ends were trimmed by 0 bases and 3 bases, with 10 bases remaining between them. The length of the CDR3 is 15 residues. Germline loops: CDR1 SGHNT, CDR2 YYREEE (reference sequence). The CDR3 reads CASSLGGGDYNEQFF. CDR3 nucleotides: TGTGCCAGCAGCTTGGGAGGGGGGGACTACAATGAGCAGTTCTTC.

V is TRBV5-6 and J is TRBJ1-6; D perhaps matches TRBD1 (5 bases). V was clipped by 2 bases and J by 0 bases, with 9 bases between them. This CDR3 has 16 residues. The germline V gene encodes CDR1 SGHDT and CDR2 YYEEEE. In DNA, the CDR3 is TGTGCCAGCAGCTTTCGGGGGGACTCCTATAATTCACCCCTCCACTTT. Its translation is CASSFRGDSYNSPLHF.

The CDR3 loop reads CASSGGVNTEAFF. CDR3 sequence (DNA): TGCGCCAGCAGCGGCGGAGTGAACACTGAAGCTTTCTTT. The chain couples TRBV4-1 to TRBJ1-1; D uncertain. The germline V and J ends were trimmed by 5 bases and 0 bases, with 7 bases remaining between them. There are 13 residues in the CDR3. Germline CDR1 is MGHRA and CDR2 is YSYEKL.

A single count supports this clone. This chain links TRBV5-4 with TRBJ1-1; D unresolved. Germline-derived CDR1 and CDR2 are SGHNT and YYREEE (reference sequence). The CDR3 consists of 13 residues. V lost 4 bases to trimming and J lost 1 base, with 8 bases between them. This CDR3 reads CASSEEKNTEAFF. The CDR3 nucleotides are TGTGCCAGCAGCGAAGAAAAGAACACTGAAGCTTTCTTT.

Here the CDR3 reads CAISESQGHEKLFF. CDR3 sequence (DNA): TGTGCCATCAGTGAGTCGCAGGGGCACGAAAAACTGTTTTTT. The rearrangement uses TRBV10-3 and TRBJ1-4; D is possibly TRBD1 (6 bases). The CDR3 runs to 14 residues. With 0 bases removed from V and 8 bases from J, the gap between germline ends came to 10 bases. Germline V gene sequence: CDR1 ENHRY, CDR2 SYGVKD.

J is TRBJ2-2 and V is TRBV6-5; D tentatively fits TRBD1 or TRBD2 (5 bases each). Trimming shortened V by 6 bases and J by 6 bases, and 14 bases separated the two germline ends. This CDR3 spans 14 amino acids. The germline V gene encodes CDR1 MNHEY and CDR2 SVGAGI. The CDR3 protein is CASRGTGVPGELFF. CDR3 DNA sequence: TGTGCCAGCAGAGGGACCGGGGTTCCCGGGGAGCTGTTTTTT.

A few counts support this clone. The gene calls are TRBV5-1 and TRBJ1-1; possibly TRBD1 for D (5 bases). CDR1 is SGHRS, CDR2 YFSETQ, per germline. Deletions cut 4 bases from V and 1 base from J, with 11 bases between. This CDR3 comprises 14 residues. The CDR3 spells CASSRSGANTEAFF. The CDR3 coding sequence is TGCGCCAGCAGCCGGAGCGGGGCGAACACTGAAGCTTTCTTT.